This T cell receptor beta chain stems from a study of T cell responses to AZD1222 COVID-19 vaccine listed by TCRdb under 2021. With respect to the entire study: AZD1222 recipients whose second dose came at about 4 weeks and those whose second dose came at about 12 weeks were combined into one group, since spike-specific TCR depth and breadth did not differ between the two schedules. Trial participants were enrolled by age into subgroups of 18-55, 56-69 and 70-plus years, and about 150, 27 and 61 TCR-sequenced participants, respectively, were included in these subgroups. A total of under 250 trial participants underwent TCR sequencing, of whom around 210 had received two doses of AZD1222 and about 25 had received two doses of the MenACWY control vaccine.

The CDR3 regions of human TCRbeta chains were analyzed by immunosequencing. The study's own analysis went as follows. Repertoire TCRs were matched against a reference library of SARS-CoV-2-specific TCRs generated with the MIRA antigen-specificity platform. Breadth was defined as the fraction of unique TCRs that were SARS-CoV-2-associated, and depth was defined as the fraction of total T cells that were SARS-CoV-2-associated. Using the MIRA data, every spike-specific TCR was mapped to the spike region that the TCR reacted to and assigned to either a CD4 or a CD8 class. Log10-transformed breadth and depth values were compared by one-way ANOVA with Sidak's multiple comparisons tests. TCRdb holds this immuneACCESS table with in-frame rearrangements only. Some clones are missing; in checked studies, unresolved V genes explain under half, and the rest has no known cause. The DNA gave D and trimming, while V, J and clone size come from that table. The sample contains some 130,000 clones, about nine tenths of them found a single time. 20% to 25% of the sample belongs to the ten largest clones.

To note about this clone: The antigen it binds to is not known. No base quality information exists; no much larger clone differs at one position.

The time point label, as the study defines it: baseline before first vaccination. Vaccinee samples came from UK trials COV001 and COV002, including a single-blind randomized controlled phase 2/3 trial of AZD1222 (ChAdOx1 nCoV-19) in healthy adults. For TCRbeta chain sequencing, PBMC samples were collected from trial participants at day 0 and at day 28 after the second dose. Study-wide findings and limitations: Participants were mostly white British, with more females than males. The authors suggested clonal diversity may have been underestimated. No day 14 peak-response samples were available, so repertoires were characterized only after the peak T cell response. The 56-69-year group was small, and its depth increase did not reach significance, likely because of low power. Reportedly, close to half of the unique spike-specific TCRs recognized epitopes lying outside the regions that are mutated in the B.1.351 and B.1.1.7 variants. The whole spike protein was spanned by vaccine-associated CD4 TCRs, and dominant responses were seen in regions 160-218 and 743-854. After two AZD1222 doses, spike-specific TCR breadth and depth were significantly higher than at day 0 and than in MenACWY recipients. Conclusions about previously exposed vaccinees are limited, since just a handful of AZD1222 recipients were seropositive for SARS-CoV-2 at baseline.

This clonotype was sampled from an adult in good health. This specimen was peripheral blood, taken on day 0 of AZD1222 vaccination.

The DNA sequence is TGCGCCAGCAGCTTGGTTCTCCAGGGAGGGAATGAGCAGTTCTTC. Translated, this is CASSLVLQGGNEQFF. The chain is assembled from TRBV5-1 and TRBJ2-1; 7 nucleotides in the junction match TRBD2. The CDR3 starts with the cysteine, ends with the phenylalanine, and has 15 residues. The sequence is cut down to CDR3 DNA, 45 bases in frame from base 1. Reading the germline V gene gives CDR1 SGHRS and CDR2 YFSETQ. The V end gives up 0 bases and the J end 7 bases, leaving 7 bases in the junction not matched to a gene.